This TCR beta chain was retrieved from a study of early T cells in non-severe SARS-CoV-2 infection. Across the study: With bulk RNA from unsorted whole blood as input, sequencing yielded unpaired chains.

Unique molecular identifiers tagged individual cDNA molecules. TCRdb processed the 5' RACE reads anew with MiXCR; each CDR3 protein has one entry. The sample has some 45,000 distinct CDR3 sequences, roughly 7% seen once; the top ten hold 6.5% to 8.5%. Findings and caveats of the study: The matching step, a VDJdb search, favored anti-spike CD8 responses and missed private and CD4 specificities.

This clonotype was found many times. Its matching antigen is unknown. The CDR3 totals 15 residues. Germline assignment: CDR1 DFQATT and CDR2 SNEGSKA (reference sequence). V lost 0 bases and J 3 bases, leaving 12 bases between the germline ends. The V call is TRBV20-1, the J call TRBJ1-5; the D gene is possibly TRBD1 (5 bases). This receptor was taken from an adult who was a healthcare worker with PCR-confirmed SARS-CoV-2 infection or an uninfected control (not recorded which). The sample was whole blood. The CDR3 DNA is TGCAGTGCTAGAGATCCTCTGGGACCCAATCAGCCCCAGCATTTT. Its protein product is CSARDPLGPNQPQHF.